A single sample is the source of the 19 T cell receptor beta chains below, sequenced in a study of post-analysis software for immune sequencing data. The study, taken as a whole, reports: Four or five TRBV segments were significantly more frequent in patients than in controls. TRBV5-6, TRBV5-1 and TRBV20-1 were among these segments.

Their antigens remain unidentified. Carried by the TCR beta cDNA libraries were unique molecular identifiers. TCRdb re-called the PCR reads with MiXCR, one entry per CDR3 protein. The repertoire holds under 900,000 distinct CDR3 sequences, with roughly 50% as singletons. The material sequenced was blood. These TCRs come from a girl aged 5-17 years with multiple sclerosis.

This clonotype appeared many times. The chain combines TRBV27 with TRBJ2-5, with TRBD2 matching 14 bases. Trimming took 4 bases from V and 2 from J; bases not matched to a gene: 9. In germline, CDR1 is MNHEY, CDR2 SMNVEV (reference sequence). The CDR3 covers 18 residues. The CDR3 DNA sequence: TGTGCCAGCAGTTCCCCAAACGGACTAGCGGGGGGACAAGAGACCCAGTACTTC. Residues: CASSSPNGLAGGQETQYF.

The rearrangement joins TRBV5-1 to TRBJ1-1; weak D call: TRBD1 (5 bases). CDR1 is SGHRS, CDR2 YFSETQ, per germline. Trimming left V 4 bases short and J 4 bases short, with 17 bases between. There are 15 residues in the CDR3. DNA of the CDR3: TGCGCCAGCAGCCGCTTTGAAGGGGCGGGCACTGAAGCTTTCTTT. Translated, it gives CASSRFEGAGTEAFF.

The CDR3 DNA sequence: TGCAGTGCTAGAAGGACTAGCGGGAGTGGCTATGAGCAGTTCTTC. Amino acids: CSARRTSGSGYEQFF. The chain combines TRBV20-1 with TRBJ2-1, with 13 bases that match TRBD2. Per germline, CDR1 DFQATT and CDR2 SNEGSKA (reference sequence). The CDR3 has 15 amino acids. V shed 2 bases, J shed 8 bases, and the junction held 6 bases outside the gene matches.

V gene TRBV20-1 combines with J gene TRBJ1-2; tentatively, D is TRBD1 (6 bases). The CDR3 contains 12 residues. The ends were cut back, 3 bases at V and 2 bases at J, with 7 bases in the middle. Germline V CDR1 and CDR2: DFQATT, SNEGSKA (reference sequence). The CDR3 DNA is TGCAGTGCTAGCACAGGGAACTATGGCTACACCTTC. It yields the protein CSASTGNYGYTF.

The chain combines TRBV5-1 with TRBJ2-7; maybe TRBD2 (6 bases). From germline, CDR1 is SGHRS and CDR2 YFSETQ. This CDR3 comprises 14 residues. Trimming took off 2 bases at V and 2 bases at J, with 11 bases between the two ends. The CDR3, as DNA: TGCGCCAGCAGCTTTGTAGCGGTGGCCTACGAGCAGTACTTC. Protein product: CASSFVAVAYEQYF.

In DNA form, the CDR3 reads TGCGCCAGCAGCTTGGGGCAGGCGGAGACCCAGTACTTC. This translates into CASSLGQAETQYF. This chain joins TRBV5-1 and TRBJ2-5; no reliable D call. Deletions cut 0 bases from V and 5 bases from J, with 8 bases between. The CDR3 is 13 amino acids. Germline V gene sequence: CDR1 SGHRS, CDR2 YFSETQ.

The CDR3 DNA follows: TGCAGTGCACCCCGAGCAGGACAGAGATCCTACGAGCGGTACTTC. Translation: CSAPRAGQRSYERYF. The rearrangement links TRBV20-1 to TRBJ2-4, with a possible D match to TRBD1 (6 bases). The length of the CDR3 is 15 residues. Per the germline V gene, CDR1 is DFQATT and CDR2 is SNEGSKA (reference sequence). Trimming shortened V by 6 bases and J by 15 bases, and 30 bases separated the two germline ends.

V is TRBV5-1 and J is TRBJ1-1, with D hard to call. Trimming removed 4 bases from V and 0 bases from J, with 13 bases in between. The CDR3 runs 15 residues. Germline assignment: CDR1 SGHRS and CDR2 YFSETQ. CDR3 sequence (DNA): TGCGCCAGCAGCCTGAAACGGGAGGTGAACACTGAAGCTTTCTTT. Its protein product is CASSLKREVNTEAFF. Using reference TRBV5-1 and TRBJ1-1 for the parts outside the CDR3, the full variable domain is KAGVTQTPRYLIKTRGQQVTLSCSPISGHRSVSWYQQTPGQGLQFLFEYFSETQRNKGNFPGRFSGRQFSNSRSEMNVSTLELGDSALYLCASSLKREVNTEAFFGQGTRLTVV.

This clonotype was observed a handful of times. The rearrangement uses TRBV4-2 and TRBJ2-7; 8 bases match TRBD2. Germline V gene data show CDR1 as LGHNA and CDR2 as YNFKEQ. The J segment lost 3 bases and the V segment lost 1 base, leaving 5 bases of the junction unmatched. The CDR3 extends over 15 amino acids. The CDR3 is CASSQGSGALYEQYF. DNA for the CDR3: TGTGCCAGCAGCCAAGGTAGCGGGGCCCTCTACGAGCAGTACTTC.

The V call is TRBV20-1, the J call TRBJ2-1; no clear D gene. Germline V lookup: CDR1 DFQATT, CDR2 SNEGSKA (reference sequence). Deletions cut 3 bases from V and 10 bases from J, with 13 bases between. This CDR3 region has 12 residues. Here the CDR3 DNA reads TGCAGTGCTAGCCTTATGGCGGTAGAGCAGTTCTTC. This encodes CSASLMAVEQFF.

This sequence joins TRBV12-3 or TRBV12-4 and TRBJ1-6; no clear D. Trimming shortened V by 5 bases and J by 13 bases, and 12 bases separated the two germline ends. The CDR3 sequence is 12 residues long. The DNA of the CDR3 is TGTGCCAGCAGTCCTTCGGTTGACCCCCTCCACTTT. This gives the protein CASSPSVDPLHF.

V and J are TRBV5-4 and TRBJ2-1; 10 bases fit TRBD2. V was pared by 6 bases and J by 4 bases, with 7 bases of the junction left unmatched. Germline assignment: CDR1 SGHNT and CDR2 YYREEE (reference sequence). The CDR3 runs to 15 residues. The CDR3 DNA sequence: TGTGCCAGCACCCCACTAGCGGGACGTTACAATGAGCAGTTCTTC. This gives the protein CASTPLAGRYNEQFF.

The chain recombines TRBV24-1 with TRBJ2-2, with 13 bases aligning to TRBD2. V was clipped by 3 bases and J by 3 bases; unmatched bases: 0. From germline, CDR1 is KGHDR and CDR2 SFDVKD. The CDR3 length is 16 residues. CDR3 nucleotides: TGTGCCACCAGTGATACTAGCGGGAGGGACACCGGGGAGCTGTTTTTT. Its translation is CATSDTSGRDTGELFF.

This clonotype came up a few times. The chain couples TRBV20-1 to TRBJ2-3; D perhaps matches TRBD1 (6 bases). Trimming shortened V by 3 bases and J by 1 base, and 11 bases separated the two germline ends. Germline-derived CDR1 and CDR2 are DFQATT and SNEGSKA (reference sequence). This CDR3 contains 14 residues. The CDR3 nucleotides are TGCAGTGCTAGTGCGAACAGGGGCACAGATACGCAGTATTTT. Residues: CSASANRGTDTQYF.

About this clonotype itself: The junction departs from germline at one end; a sequencing error may be responsible. The J gene is TRBJ1-1, the V gene TRBV14; 8 bases fit TRBD1. Germline V gene data show CDR1 as SGHDN and CDR2 as FVKESK. The CDR3 has 17 residues. The chain's CDR3 is CASSQHSRGLGDTEAFF. The CDR3 nucleotides read TGTGCCAGTAGCCAACATTCCAGGGGGCTCGGGGACACTGAAGCTTTCTTT. Full variable domain (outside the CDR3, taken from reference TRBV14 and TRBJ1-1): EAGVTQFPSHSVIEKGQTVTLRCDPISGHDNLYWYRRVMGKEIKFLLHFVKESKQDESGMPNNRFLAERTGGTYSTLKVQPAELEDSGVYFCASSQHSRGLGDTEAFFGQGTRLTVV.

This clonotype was counted only a few times. The chain carries TRBV7-9 and TRBJ2-4; 8 bases agree with TRBD2. The CDR3 has 16 residues. CDR1 SEHNR and CDR2 FQNEAQ come from the germline V gene (reference sequence). Unmatched junction bases numbered 8, after V lost 7 bases and J lost 0 bases. This CDR3 reads CASNPSGGTAKNIQYF. The CDR3 region has the DNA TGTGCCAGCAACCCAAGCGGGGGCACAGCCAAAAACATTCAGTACTTC.

This clonotype was seen repeatedly, ten times or more. This chain connects TRBV7-9 to TRBJ2-1; tentative D call: TRBD1 (5 bases). CDR1 is SEHNR and CDR2 is FQNEAQ in the germline V gene (reference sequence). V gave up 5 bases and J gave up 4 bases, with 9 bases separating them. The CDR3 loop spans 13 amino acids. CDR3 sequence reads: CASSPRQYNEQFF. CDR3 nucleotides: TGTGCCAGCAGCCCCAGACAGTACAATGAGCAGTTCTTC.

In this sample, this clonotype turned up a few times. The rearrangement uses TRBV20-1 and TRBJ2-3; 12 nucleotides match TRBD2. CDR1 DFQATT and CDR2 SNEGSKA come from the germline V gene (reference sequence). CDR3 length: 16 residues. The trim removed 5 bases at V and 0 bases at J, leaving 6 bases unmatched. The CDR3 spells CSAEGLAGPSTDTQYF. CDR3 sequence (DNA): TGCAGTGCTGAGGGACTAGCGGGTCCTAGCACAGATACGCAGTATTTT.

The genes are TRBV6-5 and TRBJ1-2; D uncertain. V was shortened by 5 bases and J by 4 bases, with 11 bases between the two germline ends. Looked up from germline, CDR1 is MNHEY and CDR2 is SVGAGI. There are 13 residues in the CDR3. This chain's CDR3 is CASSTGLSYGYTF. The CDR3 DNA reads TGTGCCAGCAGTACGGGTCTGAGCTATGGCTACACCTTC.